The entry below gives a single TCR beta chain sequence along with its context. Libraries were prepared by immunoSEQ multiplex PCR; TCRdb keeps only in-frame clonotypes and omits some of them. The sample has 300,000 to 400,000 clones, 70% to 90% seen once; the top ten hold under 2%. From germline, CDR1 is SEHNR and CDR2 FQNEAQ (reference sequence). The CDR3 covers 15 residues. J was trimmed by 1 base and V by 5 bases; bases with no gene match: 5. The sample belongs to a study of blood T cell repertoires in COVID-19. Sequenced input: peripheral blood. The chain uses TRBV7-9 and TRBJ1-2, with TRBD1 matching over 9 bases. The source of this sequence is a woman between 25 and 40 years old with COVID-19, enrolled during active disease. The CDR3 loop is CASSAGTGLNYGYTF. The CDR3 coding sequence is TGTGCCAGCAGCGCGGGGACAGGGCTTAACTATGGCTACACCTTC.